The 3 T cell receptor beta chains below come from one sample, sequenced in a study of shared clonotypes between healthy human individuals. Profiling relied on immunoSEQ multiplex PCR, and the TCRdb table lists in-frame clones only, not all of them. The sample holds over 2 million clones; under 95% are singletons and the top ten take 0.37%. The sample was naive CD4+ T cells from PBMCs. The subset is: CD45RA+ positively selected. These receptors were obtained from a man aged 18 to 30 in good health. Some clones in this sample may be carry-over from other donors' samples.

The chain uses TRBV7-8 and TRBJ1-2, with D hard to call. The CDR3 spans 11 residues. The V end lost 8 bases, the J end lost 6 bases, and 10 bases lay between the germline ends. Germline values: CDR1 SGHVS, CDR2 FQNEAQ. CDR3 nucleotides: TGTGCCAGCCTTACGCGGGATGGCTACACCTTC. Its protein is CASLTRDGYTF.

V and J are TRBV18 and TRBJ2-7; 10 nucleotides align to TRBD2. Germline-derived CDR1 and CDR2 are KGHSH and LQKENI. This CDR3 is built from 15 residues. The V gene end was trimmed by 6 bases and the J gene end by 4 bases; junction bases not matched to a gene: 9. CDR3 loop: CASSLLAGPSYEQYF. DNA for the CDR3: TGTGCCAGCTCTCTACTAGCGGGGCCTTCGTACGAGCAGTACTTC.

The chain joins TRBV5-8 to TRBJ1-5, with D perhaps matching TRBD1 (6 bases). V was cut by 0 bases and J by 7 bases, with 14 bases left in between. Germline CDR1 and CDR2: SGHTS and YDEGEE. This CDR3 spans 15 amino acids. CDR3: CASSLARGPGQPQHF. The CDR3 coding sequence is TGTGCCAGCAGCTTGGCTCGGGGGCCGGGACAGCCCCAGCATTTT.